This is a list of T cell receptor beta chains from one sample in a study of spatial heterogeneity in lung cancer. TCRdb re-derived calls from the 5' RACE reads in MiXCR, one entry per CDR3 protein. The profile shows about 4,500 distinct CDR3 sequences, roughly 7% of them singletons. Sequences were derived from lung tumor tissue, sampled at surgery. All receptors derive from a male donor with early-stage non-small cell lung cancer. Both conserved end residues are part of each CDR3. The D gene is left open where the match is weak. Some rows have no size entry. The others give once, few or many, or a class for an expanded clone.

J,D,V,size,DNA,CDR3
TRBJ1-4,-,TRBV10-3,-,TGTGCCATCAGTGAGTCAAGGTCTGAAAAACTGTTTTTT,CAISESRSEKLFF
TRBJ1-2,TRBD1,TRBV7-2,medium-sized,TGTGCCAGCAGTACGGGACAGGGGAACTATGGCTACACCTTC,CASSTGQGNYGYTF
TRBJ2-1,-,TRBV24-1,-,TGTGCCACGCCCAGGGATGGCAATGAGCAGTTCTTC,CATPRDGNEQFF
TRBJ1-5,-,TRBV6-2/TRBV6-3,few,TGTGCCAGCAGTCGATCCCCGGCAGTAAGCAATCAGCCCCAGCATTTT,CASSRSPAVSNQPQHF
TRBJ2-1,-,TRBV28,many,TGTGCGCGTTACAATGAGCAGTTCTTC,CARYNEQFF
TRBJ2-7,-,TRBV7-6,many,TGTGCCAGCAGCAAAAGACCGGCCGCGGGCGAGCAGTACTTC,CASSKRPAAGEQYF
TRBJ2-1,-,TRBV12-3/TRBV12-4,many,TGTGCCAGCAGTTTCCGGGCCCTCAATGAGCAGTTCTTC,CASSFRALNEQFF
TRBJ2-3,-,TRBV5-1,many,TGCGCCAGCAGCTCCTCTACAGATACGCAGTATTTT,CASSSSTDTQYF
TRBJ1-5,-,TRBV27,medium-sized,TGTGCCAGCAGTTTAAACAGGGCTTTGCAGCCCCAGCATTTT,CASSLNRALQPQHF
TRBJ2-7,TRBD2,TRBV5-6,many,TGTGCCAGCACCCTAGCGGGGATAAGCTCCTACGAGCAGTACTTC,CASTLAGISSYEQYF
TRBJ1-3,-,TRBV6-2/TRBV6-3,many,TGTGCCAGCAGTTGGAGTAACACCATATATTTT,CASSWSNTIYF
TRBJ2-3,TRBD2,TRBV18,medium-sized,TGTGCCAGCTCACCCGGGACTAGCGGGAGCACAGATACGCAGTATTTT,CASSPGTSGSTDTQYF
TRBJ2-3,TRBD2,TRBV29-1,many,TGCAGCGTGGGGCTAGCGGGAGGCACAGATACGCAGTATTTT,CSVGLAGGTDTQYF
TRBJ2-1,-,TRBV11-3,medium-sized,TGTGCCAGCAGCTTGATGGGGGGCCCATACAATGAGCAGTTCTTC,CASSLMGGPYNEQFF
TRBJ1-2,TRBD1,TRBV5-1,medium-sized,TGCGCCAGCAGCCTGGGGGGACAGAATAACTATGGCTACACCTTC,CASSLGGQNNYGYTF
TRBJ1-4,-,TRBV20-1,-,TGCAGTGCTGTTCGGGGGTCCGAAAAACTGTTTTTT,CSAVRGSEKLFF
TRBJ2-2,-,TRBV11-2,many,TGTGCCAGCAGCTTGTCAGGGAGGACCGGGGAGCTGTTTTTT,CASSLSGRTGELFF
TRBJ2-1,TRBD1,TRBV30,many,TGTGCCTGGAGTGTACCCCCGACAGGGGTGGTAAATGAGCAGTTCTTC,CAWSVPPTGVVNEQFF
TRBJ2-7,-,TRBV6-5,many,TGTGCCAGCAGTACCCTGGGGGAGTACGAGCAGTACTTC,CASSTLGEYEQYF
TRBJ1-5,-,TRBV11-2,hyperexpanded,TGTGCCAGCAGCCCCCGAGGGGGGAAGAGCAATCAGCCCCAGCATTTT,CASSPRGGKSNQPQHF
TRBJ2-1,TRBD2,TRBV18,-,TGTGCCAGCTCACCTAGTCAGGCTAGCGGCTACAATGAGCAGTTCTTC,CASSPSQASGYNEQFF
TRBJ2-1,-,TRBV4-3,large,TGCGCCAGCAGCCAAGATCAGGGGGGAGCAACTGAGCAGTTCTTC,CASSQDQGGATEQFF
TRBJ2-5,-,TRBV28,many,TGTGCCAGCAGTTACGGACAAGAGACCCAGTACTTC,CASSYGQETQYF
TRBJ2-6,-,TRBV2,many,TGTGCCAGCAGCCCAGGGATCTACCTCTCTGGGGCCAACGTCCTGACTTTC,CASSPGIYLSGANVLTF
TRBJ2-1,TRBD2,TRBV5-4,medium-sized,TGTGCCAGCACCGTAGCGGGCCTCTCCTACAATGAGCAGTTCTTC,CASTVAGLSYNEQFF
TRBJ1-5,-,TRBV29-1,medium-sized,TGCAGCGTTGCCGAGGGGGAGGGACAGCCCCAGCATTTT,CSVAEGEGQPQHF
TRBJ1-4,-,TRBV12-3/TRBV12-4,many,TGTGCCAGCAGTTTAGCGCTTGGGCAGGACGATAATGAAAAACTGTTTTTT,CASSLALGQDDNEKLFF
TRBJ2-6,-,TRBV7-6,medium-sized,TGTGCCAGCAGCTCCCCCCGTGGGGCCAACGTCCTGACTTTC,CASSSPRGANVLTF
TRBJ2-3,TRBD2,TRBV5-1,many,TGCGCCAGCAGCTTCCGGACTAGCGATTATCCAGATACGCAGTATTTT,CASSFRTSDYPDTQYF
TRBJ2-3,TRBD1,TRBV5-5,many,TGTGCCAGCAGCTCCCGGGGACAGTCTAGCACAGATACGCAGTATTTT,CASSSRGQSSTDTQYF
TRBJ1-2,-,TRBV19,many,TGTGCCAGTAGGTCGGCTGGCTACACCTTC,CASRSAGYTF
TRBJ2-7,TRBD2,TRBV20-1,many,TGCAGTGCTAGAGATCGGGGGGACTCTACTTACGAGCAGTACTTC,CSARDRGDSTYEQYF
TRBJ2-2,TRBD1,TRBV5-4,medium-sized,TGTGCCACGGAGACAGGGGGCCACGGGGAGCTGTTTTTT,CATETGGHGELFF
TRBJ2-1,TRBD2,TRBV29-1,many,TGCAGCTTAGAACTAGCGGGAGTGTACAATGAGCAGTTCTTC,CSLELAGVYNEQFF
TRBJ1-2,-,TRBV29-1,medium-sized,TGCAGCGTCGGACAAGGGGGGGACTACACCTTC,CSVGQGGDYTF
TRBJ2-4,-,TRBV19,medium-sized,TGTGCCAGTAGTATACCCGGGGGGCGCATTTGGTACTTC,CASSIPGGRIWYF
TRBJ2-2,-,TRBV5-1,many,TGCGCCAGCAGCGAGACCGGGGCCACCGGGGAGCTGTTTTTT,CASSETGATGELFF
TRBJ1-3,-,TRBV4-3,many,TGCGCCAGCAGCCAAGGGGCTTCTGGAAACACCATATATTTT,CASSQGASGNTIYF
TRBJ2-1,TRBD2,TRBV12-3/TRBV12-4,-,TGTGCCACCGCCAGGACTAGCGGGGGGGCCGATGAGCAGTTCTTC,CATARTSGGADEQFF
TRBJ2-7,TRBD1,TRBV7-8,medium-sized,TGTGCCAGCAGCGGGGACAGCACCTACGAGCAGTACTTC,CASSGDSTYEQYF
TRBJ2-3,-,TRBV7-8,many,TGTGCCAGCAGCTTAAGGGCTAGCCCTAGCACAGATACGCAGTATTTT,CASSLRASPSTDTQYF